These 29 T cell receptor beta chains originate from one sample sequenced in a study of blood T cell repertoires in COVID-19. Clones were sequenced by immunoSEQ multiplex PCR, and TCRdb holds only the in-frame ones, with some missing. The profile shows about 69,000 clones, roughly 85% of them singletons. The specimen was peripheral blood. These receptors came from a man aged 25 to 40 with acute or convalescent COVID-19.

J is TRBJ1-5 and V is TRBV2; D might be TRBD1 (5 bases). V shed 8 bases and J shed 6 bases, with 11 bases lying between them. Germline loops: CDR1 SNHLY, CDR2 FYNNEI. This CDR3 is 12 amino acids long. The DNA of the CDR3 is TGTGCCAGCGGTTATACAGGTCAGCCCCAGCATTTT. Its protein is CASGYTGQPQHF.

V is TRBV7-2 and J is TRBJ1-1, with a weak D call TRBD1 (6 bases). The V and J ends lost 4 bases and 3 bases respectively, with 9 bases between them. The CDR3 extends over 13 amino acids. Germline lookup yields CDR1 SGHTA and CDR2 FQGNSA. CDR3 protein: CASSWAGDTEAFF. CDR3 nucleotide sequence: TGTGCCAGCAGCTGGGCAGGGGACACTGAAGCTTTCTTT.

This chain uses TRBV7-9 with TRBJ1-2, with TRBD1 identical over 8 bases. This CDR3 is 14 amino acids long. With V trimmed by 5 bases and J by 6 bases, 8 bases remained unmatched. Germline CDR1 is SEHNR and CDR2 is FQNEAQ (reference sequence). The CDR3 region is CASSPKTGVNGYTF. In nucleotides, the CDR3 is TGTGCCAGCAGCCCGAAGACAGGGGTTAATGGCTACACCTTC.

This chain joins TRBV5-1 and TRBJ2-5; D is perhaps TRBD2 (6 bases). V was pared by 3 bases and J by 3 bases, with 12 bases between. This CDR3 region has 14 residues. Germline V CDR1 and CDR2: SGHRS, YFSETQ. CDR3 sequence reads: CASSWRDGKETQYF. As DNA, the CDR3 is TGCGCCAGCAGCTGGAGGGACGGAAAAGAGACCCAGTACTTC.

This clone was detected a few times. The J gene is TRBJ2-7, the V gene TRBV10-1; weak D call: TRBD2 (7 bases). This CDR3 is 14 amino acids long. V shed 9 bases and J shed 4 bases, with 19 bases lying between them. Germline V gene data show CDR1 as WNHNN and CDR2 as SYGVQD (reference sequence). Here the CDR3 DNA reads TGCGCCAGTGAAGGCGGGGGCCCTTTGTACGAGCAGTACGTC. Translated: CASEGGGPLYEQYV.

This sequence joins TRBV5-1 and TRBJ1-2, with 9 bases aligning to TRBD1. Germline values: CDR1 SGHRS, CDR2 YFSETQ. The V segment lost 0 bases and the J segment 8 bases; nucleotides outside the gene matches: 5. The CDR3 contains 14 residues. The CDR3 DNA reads TGCGCCAGCAGCTTGGGGACAGGGGTTTACGGCTACACCTTC. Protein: CASSLGTGVYGYTF. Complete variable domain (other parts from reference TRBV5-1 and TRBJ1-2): KAGVTQTPRYLIKTRGQQVTLSCSPISGHRSVSWYQQTPGQGLQFLFEYFSETQRNKGNFPGRFSGRQFSNSRSEMNVSTLELGDSALYLCASSLGTGVYGYTFGSGTRLTVV.

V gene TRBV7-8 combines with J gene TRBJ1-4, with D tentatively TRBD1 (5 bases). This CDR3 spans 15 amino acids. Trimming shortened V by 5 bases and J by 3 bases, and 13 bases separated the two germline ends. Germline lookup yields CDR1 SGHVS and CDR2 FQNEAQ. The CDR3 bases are TGTGCCAGCAGCCCTGCAGGGTCGGCTAATGAAAAACTGTTTTTT. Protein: CASSPAGSANEKLFF.

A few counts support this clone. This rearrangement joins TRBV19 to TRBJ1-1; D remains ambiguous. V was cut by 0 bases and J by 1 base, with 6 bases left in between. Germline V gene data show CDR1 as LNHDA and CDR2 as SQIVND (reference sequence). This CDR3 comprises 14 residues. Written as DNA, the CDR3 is TGTGCCAGTAGTATAGACCCCTGGAACACTGAAGCTTTCTTT. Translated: CASSIDPWNTEAFF.

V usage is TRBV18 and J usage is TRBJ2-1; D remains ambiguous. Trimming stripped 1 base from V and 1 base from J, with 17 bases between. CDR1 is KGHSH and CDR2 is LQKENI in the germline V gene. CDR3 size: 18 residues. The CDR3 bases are TGTGCCAGCTCACCACTCGCTGTTCGGAGTTCGTCCTACAATGAGCAGTTCTTC. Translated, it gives CASSPLAVRSSSYNEQFF.

The CDR3 loop is CASSQDLNNQPQHF. CDR3 in DNA: TGCGCCAGCAGCCAAGATCTTAACAATCAGCCCCAGCATTTT. V is TRBV4-1 and J is TRBJ1-5; no clear D gene. Trimming removed 0 bases at V and 3 bases at J, with 6 bases between. There are 14 residues in the CDR3. Germline V CDR1 and CDR2: MGHRA, YSYEKL.

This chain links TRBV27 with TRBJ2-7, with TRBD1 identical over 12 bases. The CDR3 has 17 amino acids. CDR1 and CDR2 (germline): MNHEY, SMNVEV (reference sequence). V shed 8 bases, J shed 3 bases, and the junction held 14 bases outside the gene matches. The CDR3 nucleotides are TGTGCCAGCTGTCCGGGACAGGGGGCGCCGGGCTTCTACGAGCAGTACTTC. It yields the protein CASCPGQGAPGFYEQYF.

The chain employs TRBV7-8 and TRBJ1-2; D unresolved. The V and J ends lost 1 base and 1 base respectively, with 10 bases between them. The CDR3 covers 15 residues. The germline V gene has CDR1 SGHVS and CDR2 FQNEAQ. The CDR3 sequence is CASSLDSTVNYGYTF. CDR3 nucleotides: TGTGCCAGCAGCTTAGATTCGACTGTTAACTATGGCTACACCTTC.

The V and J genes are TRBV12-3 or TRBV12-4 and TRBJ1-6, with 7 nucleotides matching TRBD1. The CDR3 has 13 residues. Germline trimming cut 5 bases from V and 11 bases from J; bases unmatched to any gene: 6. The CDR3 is CASSPTGETPLHF. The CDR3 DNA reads TGTGCCAGCAGTCCTACAGGGGAAACACCCCTCCACTTT.

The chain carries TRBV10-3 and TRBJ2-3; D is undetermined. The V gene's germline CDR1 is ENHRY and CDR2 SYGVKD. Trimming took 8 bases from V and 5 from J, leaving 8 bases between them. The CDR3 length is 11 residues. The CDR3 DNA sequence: TGTGCCATCGGTTCCGGAGATACGCAGTATTTT. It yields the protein CAIGSGDTQYF.

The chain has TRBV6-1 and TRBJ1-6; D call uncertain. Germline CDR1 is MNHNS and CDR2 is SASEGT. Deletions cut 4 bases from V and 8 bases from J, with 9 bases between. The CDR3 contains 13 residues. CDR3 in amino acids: CASSGAGDSPLHF. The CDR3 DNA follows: TGTGCCAGCAGTGGAGCCGGGGATTCACCCCTCCACTTT.

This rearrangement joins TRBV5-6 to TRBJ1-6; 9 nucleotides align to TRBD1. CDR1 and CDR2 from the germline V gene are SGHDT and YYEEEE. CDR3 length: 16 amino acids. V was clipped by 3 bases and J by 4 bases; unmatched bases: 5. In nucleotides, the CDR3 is TGTGCCAGCAGCTCGGGACAGGGTCGTTATAATTCACCCCTCCACTTT. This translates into CASSSGQGRYNSPLHF.

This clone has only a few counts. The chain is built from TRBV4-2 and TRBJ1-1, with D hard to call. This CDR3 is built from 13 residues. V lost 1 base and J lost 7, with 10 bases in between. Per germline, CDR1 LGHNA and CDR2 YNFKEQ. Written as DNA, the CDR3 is TGTGCCAGCAGCCAAGTCTCCGGGTATGAAGCTTTCTTT. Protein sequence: CASSQVSGYEAFF.

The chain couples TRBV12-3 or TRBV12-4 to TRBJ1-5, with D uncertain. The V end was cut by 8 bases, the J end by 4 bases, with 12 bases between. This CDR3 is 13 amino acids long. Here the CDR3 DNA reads TGTGCCAGCGCCGGCGCGGGGAATCAGCCCCAGCATTTT. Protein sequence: CASAGAGNQPQHF.

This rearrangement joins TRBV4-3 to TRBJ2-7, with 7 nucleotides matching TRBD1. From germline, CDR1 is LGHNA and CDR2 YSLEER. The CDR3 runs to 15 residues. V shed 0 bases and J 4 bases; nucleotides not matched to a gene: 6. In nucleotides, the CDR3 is TGCGCCAGCAGCCAAGAACCGGGACAGTCATACGAGCAGTACTTC. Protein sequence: CASSQEPGQSYEQYF.

CDR3 sequence: CATSDSGWAESNQPQHF. The DNA for the CDR3 is TGTGCCACCAGTGATTCAGGGTGGGCTGAGAGCAATCAGCCCCAGCATTTT. The chain recombines TRBV24-1 with TRBJ1-5, with D tentatively TRBD1 (5 bases). Deletions cut 2 bases from V and 1 base from J, with 14 bases between. The CDR3 is 17 amino acids. CDR1 and CDR2 from the germline V gene are KGHDR and SFDVKD.

In DNA, the CDR3 is TGTGCCAGCAGCTTAGTACTAGCGGGAGGATCCTACAATGAGCAGTTCTTC. Protein product: CASSLVLAGGSYNEQFF. The chain carries TRBV7-6 and TRBJ2-1, with TRBD2 matching over 12 bases. V shed 1 base and J 1 base; nucleotides not matched to a gene: 2. The germline V gene encodes CDR1 SGHVS and CDR2 FNYEAQ. CDR3 size: 17 residues.

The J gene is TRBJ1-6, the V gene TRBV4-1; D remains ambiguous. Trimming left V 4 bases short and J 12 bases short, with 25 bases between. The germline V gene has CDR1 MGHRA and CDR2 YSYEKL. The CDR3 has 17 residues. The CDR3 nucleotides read TGCGCCAGCAGCCCGAACATAGGTTGGACGGACGAGGGACCCCTCCACTTT. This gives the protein CASSPNIGWTDEGPLHF.

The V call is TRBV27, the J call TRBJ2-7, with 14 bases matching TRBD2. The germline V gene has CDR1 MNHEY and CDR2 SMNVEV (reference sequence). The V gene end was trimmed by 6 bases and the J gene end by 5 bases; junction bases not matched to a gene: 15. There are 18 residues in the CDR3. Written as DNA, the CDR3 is TGTGCCAGCAGCGTAAAGGGACTAGCGGGAGTAAGAGGGAACGAGCAGTACTTC. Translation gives CASSVKGLAGVRGNEQYF.

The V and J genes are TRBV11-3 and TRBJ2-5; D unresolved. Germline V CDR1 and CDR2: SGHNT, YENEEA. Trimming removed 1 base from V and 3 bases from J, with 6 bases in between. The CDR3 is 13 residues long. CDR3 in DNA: TGTGCCAGCAGCTTAGGTCCTGAAGAGACCCAGTACTTC. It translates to CASSLGPEETQYF.

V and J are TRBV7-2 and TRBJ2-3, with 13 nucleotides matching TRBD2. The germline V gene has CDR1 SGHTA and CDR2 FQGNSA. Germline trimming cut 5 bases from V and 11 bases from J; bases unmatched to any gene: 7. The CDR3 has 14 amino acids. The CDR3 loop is CASSLRLAGGLQYF. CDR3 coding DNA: TGTGCCAGCAGCCTAAGACTAGCGGGAGGCCTGCAGTATTTT.

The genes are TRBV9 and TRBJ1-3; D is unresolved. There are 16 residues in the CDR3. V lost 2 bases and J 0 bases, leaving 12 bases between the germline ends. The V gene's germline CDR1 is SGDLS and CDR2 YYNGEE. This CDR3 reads CASSVGNLGSGNTIYF. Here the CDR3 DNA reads TGTGCCAGCAGCGTCGGGAACCTCGGCTCTGGAAACACCATATATTTT.

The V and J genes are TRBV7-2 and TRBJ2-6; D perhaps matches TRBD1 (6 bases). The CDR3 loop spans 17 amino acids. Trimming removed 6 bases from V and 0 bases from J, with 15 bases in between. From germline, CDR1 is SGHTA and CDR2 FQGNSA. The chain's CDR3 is CASSRDRSFSGANVLTF. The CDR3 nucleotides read TGTGCCAGCAGTCGAGACAGGTCTTTCTCTGGGGCCAACGTCCTGACTTTC.

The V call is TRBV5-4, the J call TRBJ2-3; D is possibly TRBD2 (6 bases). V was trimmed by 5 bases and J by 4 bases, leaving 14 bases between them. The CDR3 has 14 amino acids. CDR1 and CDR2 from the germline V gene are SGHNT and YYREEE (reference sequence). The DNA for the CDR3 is TGTGCCAGCAGTCCGGGCGGCGGGGCAGATACGCAGTATTTT. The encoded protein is CASSPGGGADTQYF.

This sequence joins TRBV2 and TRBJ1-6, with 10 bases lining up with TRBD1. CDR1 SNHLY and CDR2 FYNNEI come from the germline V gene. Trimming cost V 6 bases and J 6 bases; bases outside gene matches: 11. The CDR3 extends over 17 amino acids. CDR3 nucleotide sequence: TGTGCCAGCAGGACCGGGACAGGGGTCCTGCTTAATTCACCCCTCCACTTT. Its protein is CASRTGTGVLLNSPLHF.